One and the same sample provided the 25 T cell receptor beta chains below, sequenced in a study of CD8+ T cells in alopecia areata. Specimens obtained from alopecia areata patients comprised lesional scalp punch biopsies and peripheral blood. The sequencing template was cDNA reverse transcribed from extracted RNA. Assay used: immunoSEQ multiplex PCR; TCRdb lists only in-frame clones, some missing. The sample shows around 7,800 clones, about 70% of them seen only once. The specimen comprised skin, sampled at week 0. The receptors were sampled from a human donor with alopecia areata.

The V call is TRBV11-2, the J call TRBJ2-5; D assignment may be TRBD1 or TRBD2 (6 bases each). Germline V lookup: CDR1 SGHAT, CDR2 FQNNGV. This CDR3 comprises 14 residues. V dropped 7 bases and J dropped 5 bases, with 17 bases sitting between them. This CDR3 reads CASKKGGGRETQYF. The CDR3 DNA follows: TGTGCCAGCAAAAAGGGTGGGGGGCGTGAGACCCAGTACTTC.

CDR3 protein: CASSSSGGLSETQYF. CDR3 DNA: TGTGCCAGTAGTTCTAGCGGGGGGCTGAGCGAGACCCAGTACTTC. The rearrangement uses TRBV19 and TRBJ2-5; 11 nucleotides agree with TRBD2. The ends lost 5 bases at V and 5 bases at J; junction bases unmatched: 7. Per germline, CDR1 LNHDA and CDR2 SQIVND (reference sequence). The CDR3 length is 15 residues.

This clone has just one count. CDR3 amino acids: CASSPSTRPSGEQFF. DNA for the CDR3: TGTGCCAGCTCACCATCGACACGGCCATCGGGTGAGCAGTTCTTC. V gene TRBV18 combines with J gene TRBJ2-1, with D uncertain. Per the germline V gene, CDR1 is KGHSH and CDR2 is LQKENI. Trimming left V 2 bases short and J 9 bases short, with 17 bases between. The CDR3 has 15 amino acids.

This clone was counted between two and nine times. J is TRBJ1-5 and V is TRBV11-2, with a tentative D call TRBD1 (6 bases). This CDR3 is built from 15 residues. Germline V gives CDR1 SGHAT, CDR2 FQNNGV. V was trimmed by 4 bases and J by 4 bases, leaving 14 bases between them. CDR3 amino acids: CASSSGTRENQPQHF. In DNA form, the CDR3 reads TGTGCCAGCAGCTCTGGGACAAGGGAAAATCAGCCCCAGCATTTT.

V usage is TRBV9 and J usage is TRBJ2-3; tentative D call: TRBD1 (7 bases). V was pared by 1 base and J by 6 bases, with 15 bases between. Looked up from germline, CDR1 is SGDLS and CDR2 is YYNGEE. This CDR3 is 15 amino acids long. CDR3 residues: CASSVHQGGLDTQYF. In DNA form, the CDR3 reads TGTGCCAGCAGCGTACATCAGGGGGGCCTCGATACGCAGTATTTT.

V and J are TRBV27 and TRBJ1-2; no clear D. Germline V lookup: CDR1 MNHEY, CDR2 SMNVEV (reference sequence). The ends were cut back, 7 bases at V and 4 bases at J, with 16 bases in the middle. The CDR3 sequence is 14 residues long. As DNA, the CDR3 is TGTGCCAGCACCCCCCAGGATGGGTCCTATGGCTACACCTTC. Protein sequence: CASTPQDGSYGYTF.

The chain uses TRBV4-1 and TRBJ1-2; D uncertain. This CDR3 is 15 amino acids long. The V end was cut by 0 bases, the J end by 4 bases, with 12 bases between. In germline, CDR1 is MGHRA, CDR2 YSYEKL. CDR3 sequence (DNA): TGCGCCAGCAGCCAAGATAGGGCCAGCGGCTATGGCTACACCTTC. Translated, it gives CASSQDRASGYGYTF.

The rearrangement joins TRBV11-2 to TRBJ2-5; tentative D call: TRBD1 (5 bases). V gave up 5 bases and J gave up 11 bases, with 18 bases separating them. Germline CDR1 SGHAT, CDR2 FQNNGV. This CDR3 has 13 residues. CDR3 residues: CASSRTRVLEQYF. CDR3 nucleotide sequence: TGTGCCAGCAGCCGAACCAGGGTCTTGGAGCAGTACTTC.

The CDR3 coding sequence is TGTGCCAGCAGCCGAGGGGGGACAGGTCGGCTCAATGAGCAGTTCTTC. It yields the protein CASSRGGTGRLNEQFF. The rearrangement uses TRBV7-3 and TRBJ2-1; the match to TRBD1 covers 8 bases. The CDR3 sequence is 16 residues long. The J segment lost 6 bases and the V segment lost 5 bases, leaving 12 bases of the junction unmatched. Per germline, CDR1 SGHTA and CDR2 FQGTGA.

This clone was recorded a few times. CDR3 DNA sequence: TGTGCCAGTAGGGATAGCTCCTATAATTCACCCCTCCACTTT. Protein: CASRDSSYNSPLHF. The chain recombines TRBV19 with TRBJ1-6; D unclear. Germline V gene lookup returns CDR1 LNHDA and CDR2 SQIVND (reference sequence). The CDR3 spans 14 residues. Trimming left V 6 bases short and J 0 bases short, with 6 bases between.

The chain joins TRBV18 to TRBJ2-5, with D tentatively TRBD2 (5 bases). Germline CDR1 is KGHSH and CDR2 is LQKENI. The CDR3 runs to 15 residues. The ends were cut back, 3 bases at V and 5 bases at J, with 16 bases in the middle. This CDR3 is CASSPPAVGGETQYF. The CDR3 nucleotides read TGTGCCAGCTCACCTCCGGCGGTGGGCGGGGAGACCCAGTACTTC.

V is TRBV27 and J is TRBJ2-7; the D gene is possibly TRBD2 (6 bases). Trimming left V 3 bases short and J 4 bases short, with 13 bases between. CDR3 size: 14 residues. Germline V gene lookup returns CDR1 MNHEY and CDR2 SMNVEV (reference sequence). CDR3 amino acids: CASSFSGLGYEQYF. In nucleotides, the CDR3 is TGTGCCAGCAGTTTCTCGGGACTTGGGTACGAGCAGTACTTC.

This clone has just a few counts. The chain uses TRBV9 and TRBJ1-1, with 7 bases lining up with TRBD1. CDR3 length: 14 amino acids. Germline V gives CDR1 SGDLS, CDR2 YYNGEE. J lost 2 bases, V lost 4 bases, and 5 bases had no gene match. This CDR3 reads CASSQGQLNTEAFF. CDR3 nucleotide sequence: TGTGCCAGCAGCCAGGGACAGCTCAACACTGAAGCTTTCTTT.

V is TRBV7-2 and J is TRBJ2-6, with a tentative D call TRBD2 (5 bases). The germline V gene encodes CDR1 SGHTA and CDR2 FQGNSA. Trimming took off 5 bases at V and 3 bases at J, with 11 bases between the two ends. The CDR3 is 15 residues long. CDR3 sequence: CASSNGRDGANVLTF. The CDR3 DNA follows: TGTGCCAGCAGCAACGGACGGGATGGGGCCAACGTCCTGACTTTC.

This clone was detected only a few times. CDR3 sequence (DNA): TGCGCCAGCAGCCTGCACAGGGATAGCAATCAGCCCCAGCATTTT. Amino acid sequence: CASSLHRDSNQPQHF. V is TRBV4-1 and J is TRBJ1-5; maybe TRBD1 (6 bases). CDR1 is MGHRA and CDR2 is YSYEKL in the germline V gene. V lost 4 bases and J 0 bases, leaving 10 bases between the germline ends. The length of the CDR3 is 15 residues.

This clone was counted a few times. The CDR3 DNA reads as TGTGCCATCAGTCCCGGGACAGGCGCCCTAGCGCAGTACTTC. Translation: CAISPGTGALAQYF. The V and J genes are TRBV10-3 and TRBJ2-7, with 8 bases identical to TRBD1. Germline CDR1 ENHRY, CDR2 SYGVKD. J was trimmed by 9 bases and V by 5 bases; bases with no gene match: 12. This CDR3 region has 14 residues.

This chain links TRBV6-6 with TRBJ2-1; 8 bases align to TRBD2. V was pared by 5 bases and J by 4 bases, with 4 bases of the junction left unmatched. The germline V gene encodes CDR1 MNHNY and CDR2 SVGAGI (reference sequence). The CDR3 is made up of 14 amino acids. The CDR3 here is CASSPGLGYNEQFF. The CDR3 bases are TGTGCCAGCAGTCCGGGACTAGGGTACAATGAGCAGTTCTTC.

This chain connects TRBV9 to TRBJ2-7; D remains ambiguous. The germline V gene has CDR1 SGDLS and CDR2 YYNGEE. The CDR3 has 11 amino acids. With 7 bases removed from V and 3 bases from J, the gap between germline ends came to 8 bases. DNA for the CDR3: TGTGCCAGCGGCCCCCACTACGAGCAGTACTTC. This translates into CASGPHYEQYF.

With respect to this clone: One end of the junction does not line up with germline, which may come from a read error. The chain is built from TRBV7-7 and TRBJ2-3; no firm D call. The CDR3 sequence is 13 residues long. The germline V gene encodes CDR1 SSHAT and CDR2 FNYEAQ (reference sequence). In DNA, the CDR3 is TGTGCTAGCAGCTTTTCCCGCACAGATACGCAGTATTTT. It encodes CASSFSRTDTQYF.

This clone has only a few counts. The chain has TRBV7-3 and TRBJ2-5; a possible D gene is TRBD1 (5 bases). The V and J ends lost 4 bases and 1 base respectively, with 10 bases between them. The length of the CDR3 is 14 residues. Germline CDR1 SGHTA, CDR2 FQGTGA. In DNA, the CDR3 is TGTGCCAGCAGCTCCGGACATGCCCAAGAGACCCAGTACTTC. Its protein product is CASSSGHAQETQYF.

This clone was counted a few times. V is TRBV18 and J is TRBJ2-1; D possibly uses TRBD1 or TRBD2 (5 bases each). Germline V lookup: CDR1 KGHSH, CDR2 LQKENI. V was clipped by 3 bases and J by 5 bases, with 14 bases between them. The CDR3 runs to 15 residues. DNA of the CDR3: TGTGCCAGCTCACCCCGGGACCGATTCCACAATGAGCAGTTCTTC. Translation: CASSPRDRFHNEQFF.

The chain couples TRBV5-6 to TRBJ2-5; 8 bases are shared with TRBD2. The junction had 10 bases not matched to a gene; V was cut back by 4 bases and J by 5 bases. Looked up from germline, CDR1 is SGHDT and CDR2 is YYEEEE. The CDR3 loop spans 15 amino acids. The CDR3 DNA reads TGTGCCAGCAGCCCCGGGGGGGGCATAGGGGAGACCCAGTACTTC. This encodes CASSPGGGIGETQYF.

Note on this clone: At one of its ends the junction is not consistent with the germline gene, which may arise from a read error. The same CDR3 is also encoded by other DNA sequences in this sample. The rearrangement links TRBV14 to TRBJ2-7, with D perhaps assigned TRBD1 or TRBD2 (5 bases each). Germline V lookup: CDR1 SGHDN, CDR2 FVKESK. This CDR3 contains 13 residues. Written as DNA, the CDR3 is TGTGCCAGCAGCCAGGCAGGGACCTACGAGCAATACTTC. This gives the protein CASSQAGTYEQYF.

This clone was detected only a few times. This chain links TRBV6-6 with TRBJ2-2; weak D call: TRBD2 (6 bases). The CDR3 extends over 16 amino acids. Trimming took off 4 bases at V and 8 bases at J, with 20 bases between the two ends. Looked up from germline, CDR1 is MNHNY and CDR2 is SVGAGI (reference sequence). CDR3 residues: CASSSPTGTSQGELFF. The CDR3 DNA reads TGTGCCAGCAGTTCCCCGACCGGGACTTCCCAGGGGGAGCTGTTTTTT.

The chain links TRBV5-5 to TRBJ2-7, with D unresolved. This CDR3 has 13 residues. The germline V gene encodes CDR1 SGHKS and CDR2 YYEKEE (reference sequence). Trimming pared 2 bases from V and 4 bases from J, leaving 10 bases between. The CDR3, as DNA: TGTGCCAGCAGCTTCGGACGGAGATACGAGCAGTACTTC. It specifies CASSFGRRYEQYF.